This T cell receptor beta chain was identified in a study of blood T cells in healthy people across ages. It was with a sample-barcoded 5' primer and a J-beta primer mix that a second PCR of roughly 7 to 11 cycles was run. TCRdb itself ran the 5' RACE reads through MiXCR, one entry per CDR3 protein. The sample includes around 1,600,000 distinct CDR3 sequences, 42% of them seen just once. V lost 0 bases and J lost 5; bases outside the gene matches: 8. The CDR3 spans 17 residues. CDR1 LGHNA and CDR2 YNFKEQ come from the germline V gene. Sequencing was carried out using blood. This TCR was recovered from a woman aged 18-29 years in good health. This rearrangement joins TRBV4-2 to TRBJ2-3; 10 bases align to TRBD2. The CDR3, as DNA: TGTGCCAGCAGCCAAGAGCCTAGCGGGGGTGGGGGAGATACGCAGTATTTT. The encoded protein is CASSQEPSGGGGDTQYF.